Listed below are T cell receptor beta chains from one sample, sequenced in a study of OX40 agonist ivuxolimab in advanced cancers. Assay used: immunoSEQ multiplex PCR; TCRdb lists only in-frame clones, some missing. The sample has tens of thousands of clones; approximately 86% are singletons. Specimen: CD4+ or CD8+ T cells sorted from blood, collected in a trial of the OX40 agonist ivuxolimab. All receptors derive from an adult with an advanced solid tumor such as melanoma, head and neck, liver or kidney cancer. CDR3s include the opening cysteine and the closing phenylalanine or tryptophan. The order of the fields is clone size, D gene, CDR3 length, J gene, V gene, CDR3 protein, CDR3 DNA. A D gene is named only where the DNA matches it firmly. Clone size appears in some rows only: once, few, many, or a class for an expanded clone.

NA,NA,12,TRBJ1-2,TRBV29-1,CSVVGRGDGYTF,TGCAGCGTTGTCGGCAGGGGCGATGGCTACACCTTC
NA,NA,18,TRBJ2-6,TRBV7-8,CASSHRGGLSSGANVLTF,TGTGCCAGCAGCCACAGAGGGGGACTCTCCTCTGGGGCCAACGTCCTGACTTTC
once,NA,16,TRBJ2-1,TRBV11-3,CASSLGGFDSYNEQFF,TGTGCCAGCAGCTTAGGGGGGTTCGACAGTTACAATGAGCAGTTCTTC
NA,NA,15,TRBJ2-7,TRBV7-9,CASSFQGGPPYEQYF,TGTGCCAGCAGCTTCCAGGGTGGGCCTCCCTACGAGCAGTACTTC
few,NA,13,TRBJ1-2,TRBV19,CASSRQLNYGYTF,TGTGCCAGTAGTCGACAGCTTAACTATGGCTACACCTTC
once,TRBD1,16,TRBJ1-5,TRBV6-1,CASSEATGWDNQPQHF,TGTGCCAGCAGTGAAGCGACAGGGTGGGACAATCAGCCCCAGCATTTT
NA,TRBD1,15,TRBJ1-5,TRBV28,CASITPQGANQPQHF,TGTGCCAGCATCACTCCACAGGGGGCAAATCAGCCCCAGCATTTT
NA,NA,13,TRBJ2-1,TRBV6-5,CASSYKASNEQFF,TGTGCCAGCAGTTACAAGGCAAGCAATGAGCAGTTCTTC
NA,NA,17,TRBJ1-5,TRBV7-9,CASSLVVDPNSNQPQHF,TGTGCCAGCAGCTTAGTGGTTGATCCGAATAGCAATCAGCCCCAGCATTTT
NA,NA,14,TRBJ2-7,TRBV10-1,CASSEDQEAHEQYF,TGCGCCAGCAGCGAGGACCAGGAGGCCCACGAGCAGTACTTC
NA,NA,15,TRBJ2-4,TRBV19,CASSISLGTKNIQYF,TGTGCCAGTAGTATCTCACTGGGAACCAAAAACATTCAGTACTTC